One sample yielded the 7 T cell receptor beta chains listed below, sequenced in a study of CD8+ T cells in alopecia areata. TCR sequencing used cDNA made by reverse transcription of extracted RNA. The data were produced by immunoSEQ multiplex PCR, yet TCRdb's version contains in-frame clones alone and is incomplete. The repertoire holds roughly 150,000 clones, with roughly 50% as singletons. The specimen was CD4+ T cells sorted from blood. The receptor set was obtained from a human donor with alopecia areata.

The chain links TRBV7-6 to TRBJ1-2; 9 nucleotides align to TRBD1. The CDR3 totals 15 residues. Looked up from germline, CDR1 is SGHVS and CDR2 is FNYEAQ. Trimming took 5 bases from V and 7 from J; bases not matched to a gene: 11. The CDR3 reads CASSPRQGGLFGYTF. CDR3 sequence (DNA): TGTGCCAGCAGCCCGAGACAGGGGGGTTTGTTTGGCTACACCTTC.

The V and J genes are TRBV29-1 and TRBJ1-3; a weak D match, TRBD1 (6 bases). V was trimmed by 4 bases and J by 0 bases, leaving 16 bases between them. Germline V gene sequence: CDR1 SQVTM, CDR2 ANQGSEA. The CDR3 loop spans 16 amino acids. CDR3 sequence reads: CSVVSGTPTSGNTIYF. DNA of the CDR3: TGCAGCGTTGTTAGCGGGACACCAACCTCTGGAAACACCATATATTTT.

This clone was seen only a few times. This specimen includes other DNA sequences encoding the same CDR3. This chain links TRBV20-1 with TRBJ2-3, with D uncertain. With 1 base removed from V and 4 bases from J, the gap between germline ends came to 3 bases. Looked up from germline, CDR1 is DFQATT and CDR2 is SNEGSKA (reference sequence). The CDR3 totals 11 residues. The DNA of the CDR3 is TGCAGTGCTAGAGGGTCAGATACGCAGTATTTT. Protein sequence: CSARGSDTQYF.

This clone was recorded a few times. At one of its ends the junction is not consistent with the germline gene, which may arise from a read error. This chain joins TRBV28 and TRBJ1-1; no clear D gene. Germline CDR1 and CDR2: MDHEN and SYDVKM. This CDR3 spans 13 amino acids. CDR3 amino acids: CIARSLMNTEAFF. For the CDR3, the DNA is TGCATAGCCAGGTCCCTCATGAACACTGAAGCTTTCTTT.

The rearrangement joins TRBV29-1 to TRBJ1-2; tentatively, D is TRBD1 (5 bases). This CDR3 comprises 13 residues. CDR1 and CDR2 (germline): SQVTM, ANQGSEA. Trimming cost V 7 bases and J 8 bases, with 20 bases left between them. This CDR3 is CSGYRDPPSGYTF. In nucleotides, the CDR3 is TGCAGCGGCTACCGGGACCCGCCGTCCGGCTACACCTTC.

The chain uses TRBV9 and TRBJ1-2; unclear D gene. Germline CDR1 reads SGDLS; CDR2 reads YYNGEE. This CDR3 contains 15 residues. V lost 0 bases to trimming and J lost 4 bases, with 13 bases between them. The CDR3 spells CASSVVPQPTYGYTF. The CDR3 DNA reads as TGTGCCAGCAGCGTAGTCCCACAGCCAACCTATGGCTACACCTTC. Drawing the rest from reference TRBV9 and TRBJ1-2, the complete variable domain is DSGVTQTPKHLITATGQRVTLRCSPRSGDLSVYWYQQSLDQGLQFLIQYYNGEERAKGNILERFSAQQFPDLHSELNLSSLELGDSALYFCASSVVPQPTYGYTFGSGTRLTVV.

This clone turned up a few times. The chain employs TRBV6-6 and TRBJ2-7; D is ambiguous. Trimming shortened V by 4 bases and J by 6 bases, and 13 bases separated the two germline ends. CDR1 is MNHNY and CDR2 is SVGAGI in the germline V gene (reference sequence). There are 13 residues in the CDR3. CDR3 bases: TGTGCCAGCAGTTTATCCCCTCAGGTCGAGCAGTACTTC. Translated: CASSLSPQVEQYF.